Detailed here is one T cell receptor (beta chain). Its matching antigen is unknown. Use of 60 Vbeta and 13 Jbeta primers characterized the PCR. In the authors' methods: A later analysis tallied tens of millions of unique TCR beta chains, approximately 10 million of them shared. Using immunoSEQ multiplex PCR, the repertoire was profiled, and TCRdb retains in-frame clones only, with some absent. From that table come the V and J calls and clone size; the DNA was used to work out D and trimming. The profile shows some 160,000 clones, approximately 78% of them singletons. CDR1 and CDR2 from the germline V gene are LNHDA and SQIVND (reference sequence). CDR3 length: 16 amino acids. Trimming took off 6 bases at V and 4 bases at J, with 20 bases between the two ends. The sample is drawn from a study of cytomegalovirus exposure and HLA in healthy donors. Study-level background: In a previous analysis, 117 million unique TCR beta sequences were found from 150 million to 200 million T cells.

Whole-study findings and limits: The availability of immune exposure information extended only to CMV serostatus. Sequences of the TCR beta chain were said to predict the HLA-A and HLA-B alleles of most subjects accurately.

The chain recombines TRBV19 with TRBJ2-3, with a weak D call TRBD1 (6 bases). Specimen: PBMCs. The origin of this receptor is a male donor in good health and CMV-seronegative. The CDR3 protein is CASSLAGVFWPDTQYF. Here the CDR3 DNA reads TGTGCCAGTAGCCTTGCAGGGGTGTTCTGGCCAGATACGCAGTATTTT.